A single T cell receptor beta chain is shown here with its context. Antigen unknown. This sample stems from a study of PD-1 blockade in classical Hodgkin lymphoma. With no exception, relapse followed autologous stem cell transplantation in all patients, and brentuximab vedotin exposure varied. TCRdb's copy holds only in-frame clones and misses some; the assay was immunoSEQ multiplex PCR. The sample has over 3,500 clones; 55% to 65% are singletons. Trimming cost V 1 base and J 6 bases; bases outside gene matches: 2. CDR1 and CDR2 (germline): SEHNR, FQNEAQ (reference sequence). The CDR3 runs to 14 residues. Findings and limits, study-wide: Patients with a complete response exhibited baseline diversity comparable to newly diagnosed patients.

The specimen comprised peripheral blood mononuclear cells (PBMCs), sampled at baseline. The TCR sequence derives from a human donor with classical Hodgkin lymphoma. This chain links TRBV7-9 with TRBJ2-1, with 8 bases identical to TRBD2. The CDR3 sequence is CASSLELAANEQFF. The CDR3 DNA sequence: TGTGCCAGCAGCTTAGAACTAGCGGCCAATGAGCAGTTCTTC.